The sequence of this T cell receptor (beta chain) was determined in a study of CD8+ T cells in alopecia areata. At the level of the study: Tofacitinib was given for 6 to 18 months, then stopped for 6 months.

The CDR3 spans 12 residues. Looked up from germline, CDR1 is KGHSH and CDR2 is LQKENI. Trimming took off 1 base at V and 4 bases at J, with 4 bases between the two ends. cDNA prepared by RNA extraction and subsequent reverse transcription served as the template for sequencing. Measured with immunoSEQ multiplex PCR; TCRdb has only the in-frame clones, and not every one. This table has fewer than 200,000 clones, 50% to 70% appearing once. This clone occurred a few times. The source of this sequence is a human donor with alopecia areata. This sequence joins TRBV18 and TRBJ2-5; D is undetermined. The sequences come from CD4+ T cells sorted from blood, collected at week 0. The DNA of the CDR3 is TGTGCCAGCTCACCACAGGGAGAGACCCAGTACTTC. Residues: CASSPQGETQYF.